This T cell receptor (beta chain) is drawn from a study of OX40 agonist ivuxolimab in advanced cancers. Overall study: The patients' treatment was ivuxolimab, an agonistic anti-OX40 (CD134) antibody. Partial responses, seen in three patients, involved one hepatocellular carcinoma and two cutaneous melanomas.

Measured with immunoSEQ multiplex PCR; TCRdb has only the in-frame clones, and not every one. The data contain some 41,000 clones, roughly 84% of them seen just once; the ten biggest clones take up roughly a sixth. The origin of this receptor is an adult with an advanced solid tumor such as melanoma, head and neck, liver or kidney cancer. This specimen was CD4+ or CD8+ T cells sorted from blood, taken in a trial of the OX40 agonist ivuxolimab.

The CDR3 DNA follows: TGTGCCAGCGCGGGAACCACAGATACGCAGTATTTT. As protein: CASAGTTDTQYF. V is TRBV5-6 and J is TRBJ2-3; a weak D match, TRBD2 (6 bases). Trimming took 7 bases from V and 2 from J, leaving 8 bases between them. Germline V gene sequence: CDR1 SGHDT, CDR2 YYEEEE. The CDR3 sequence is 12 residues long. Using reference TRBV5-6 and TRBJ2-3 for the parts outside the CDR3, the full variable domain is DAGVTQSPTHLIKTRGQQVTLRCSPKSGHDTVSWYQQALGQGPQFIFQYYEEEERQRGNFPDRFSGHQFPNYSSELNVNALLLGDSALYLCASAGTTDTQYFGPGTRLTVL.